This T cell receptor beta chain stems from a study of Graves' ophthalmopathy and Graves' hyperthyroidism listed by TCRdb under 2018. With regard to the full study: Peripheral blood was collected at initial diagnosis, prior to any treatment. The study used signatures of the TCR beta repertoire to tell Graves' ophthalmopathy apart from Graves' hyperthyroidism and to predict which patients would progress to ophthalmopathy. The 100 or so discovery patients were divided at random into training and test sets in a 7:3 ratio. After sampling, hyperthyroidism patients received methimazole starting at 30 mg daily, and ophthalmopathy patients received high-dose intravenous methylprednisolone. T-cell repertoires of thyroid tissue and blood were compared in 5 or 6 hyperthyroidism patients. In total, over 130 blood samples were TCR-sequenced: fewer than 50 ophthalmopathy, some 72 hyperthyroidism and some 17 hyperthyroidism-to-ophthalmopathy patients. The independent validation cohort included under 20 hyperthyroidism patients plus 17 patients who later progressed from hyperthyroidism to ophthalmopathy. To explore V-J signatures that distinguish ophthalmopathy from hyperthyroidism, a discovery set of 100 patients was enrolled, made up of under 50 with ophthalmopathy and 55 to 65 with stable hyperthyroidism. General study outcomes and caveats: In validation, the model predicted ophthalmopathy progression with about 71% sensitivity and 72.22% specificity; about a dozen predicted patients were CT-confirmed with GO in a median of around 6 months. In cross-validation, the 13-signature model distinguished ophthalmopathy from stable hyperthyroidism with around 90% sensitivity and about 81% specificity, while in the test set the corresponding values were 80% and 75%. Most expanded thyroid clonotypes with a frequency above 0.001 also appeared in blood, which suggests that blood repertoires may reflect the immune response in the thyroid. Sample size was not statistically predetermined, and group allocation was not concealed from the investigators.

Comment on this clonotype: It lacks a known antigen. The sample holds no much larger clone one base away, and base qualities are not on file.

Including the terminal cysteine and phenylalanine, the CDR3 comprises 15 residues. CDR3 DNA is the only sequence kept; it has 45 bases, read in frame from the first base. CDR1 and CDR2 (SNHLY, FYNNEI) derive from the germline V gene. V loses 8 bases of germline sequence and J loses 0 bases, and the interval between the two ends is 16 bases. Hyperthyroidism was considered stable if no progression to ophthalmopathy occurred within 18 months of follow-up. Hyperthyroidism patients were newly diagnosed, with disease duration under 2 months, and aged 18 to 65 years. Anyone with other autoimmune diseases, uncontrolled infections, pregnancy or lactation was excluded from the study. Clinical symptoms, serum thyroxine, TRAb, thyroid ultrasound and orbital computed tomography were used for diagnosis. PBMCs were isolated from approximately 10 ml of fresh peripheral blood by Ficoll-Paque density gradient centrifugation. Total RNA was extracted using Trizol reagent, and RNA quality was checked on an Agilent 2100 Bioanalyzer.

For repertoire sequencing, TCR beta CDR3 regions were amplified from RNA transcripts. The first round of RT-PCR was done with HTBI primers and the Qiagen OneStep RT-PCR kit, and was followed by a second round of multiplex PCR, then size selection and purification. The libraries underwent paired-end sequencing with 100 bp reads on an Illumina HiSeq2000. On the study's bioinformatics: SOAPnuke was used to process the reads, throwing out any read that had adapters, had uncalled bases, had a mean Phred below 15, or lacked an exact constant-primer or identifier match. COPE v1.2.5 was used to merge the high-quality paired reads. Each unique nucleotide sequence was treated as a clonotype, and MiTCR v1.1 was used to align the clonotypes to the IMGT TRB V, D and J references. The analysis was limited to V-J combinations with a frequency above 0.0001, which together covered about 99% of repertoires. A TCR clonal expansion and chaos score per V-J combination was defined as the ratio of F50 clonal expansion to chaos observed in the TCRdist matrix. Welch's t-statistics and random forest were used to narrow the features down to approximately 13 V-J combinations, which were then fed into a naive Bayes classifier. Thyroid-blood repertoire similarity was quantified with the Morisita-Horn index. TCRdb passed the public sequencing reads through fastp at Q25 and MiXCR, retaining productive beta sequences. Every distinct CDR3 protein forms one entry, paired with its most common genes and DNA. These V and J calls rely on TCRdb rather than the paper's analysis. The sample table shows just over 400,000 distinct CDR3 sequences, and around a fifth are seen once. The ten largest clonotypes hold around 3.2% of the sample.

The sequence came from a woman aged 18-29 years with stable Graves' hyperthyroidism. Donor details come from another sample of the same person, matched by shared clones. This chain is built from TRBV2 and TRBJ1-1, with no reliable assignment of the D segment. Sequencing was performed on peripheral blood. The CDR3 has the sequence CASDKIEAMNTEAFF. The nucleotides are TGTGCCAGCGACAAGATTGAGGCGATGAACACTGAAGCTTTCTTT.